This T cell receptor beta chain was documented in a study of blood T cells in healthy people across ages (dated by TCRdb to the mid-2010s). In the study overall: Template switching captured roughly one uniquely barcoded TCR beta cDNA molecule per two T cells in model experiments. The study measured age-related changes in TCR beta repertoire diversity using deep sequencing normalized with unique cDNA molecular identifiers. The donors were split into four age groups: young (average approximately 16 years), middle-aged (more than 35), aged (roughly 60) and long-lived (under 90). Donors of different ages were randomly distributed across sequencing lanes to avoid experimental bias. The study analyzed two additional independent replicas of 1 million unique cDNA reads from the same blood draw for two donors, one aged 18 to 30 and one aged 80 or older. Findings and caveats that apply to the study as a whole: Total diversity estimates from one million sequenced T cells were considered lower bounds and underestimates. Since profiling was done on bulk unsorted PBMCs, naive and antigen-experienced compartments could not be conclusively compared. The long-lived group showed more naive CD4+ T cells, fewer expanded clones and increased TCR diversity than the aged group, suggesting age selection. Donor CMV infection status was unknown, potentially confounding age-related changes in expanded clonotypes. Observed TCR beta diversity per million T cells fell roughly linearly with age, and a significant reduction was already apparent by age around 40. There was a strong correlation between observed TCR beta diversity and the percentage of naive T cells measured by flow cytometry.

Notes on this clonotype: Its antigen is currently not known. No much larger clone is present one base from it, and per-base qualities are unavailable.

There are 15 amino acids in the CDR3, from cysteine to phenylalanine inclusive. Here the CDR3 DNA is all that survives: 45 bases in frame from base 1. V is cut by 6 bases and J by 3 bases, and the space between the germline ends is 17 bases. Reading the germline V gene gives CDR1 LGHNT and CDR2 FRNRAP. The roughly 42 donors, aged about 6 to 95 years, were systemically healthy Caucasian individuals from Russia. Each donor gave approximately 9.3 milliliters of peripheral blood, collected into EDTA-treated Vacutainer tubes. Ficoll-Paque density-gradient centrifugation was used to isolate PBMCs, with at least 7 million per sample. Trizol reagent was used to extract total RNA from the PBMCs, yielding at least 6 micrograms per sample. For every donor, flow cytometry on a PBMC aliquot measured the percentage of naive CD45RAhigh/CD27high T cells. The library was obtained by 5' RACE. The instrument given in TCRdb is Illumina HiSeq 2500. A second PCR of roughly 7 to 11 cycles was performed with a sample-barcoded 5' primer and a J-beta primer mix. A template-switch 5' adaptor carrying 12 random nucleotides introduced a unique molecular identifier onto each TCR beta cDNA molecule. At least 2.5 million CDR3-containing paired-end reads were obtained from each sample. First-strand cDNA synthesis was performed from all RNA using the Mint cDNA synthesis kit, with priming by a TRBC-specific oligonucleotide. All cDNA was treated with uracil-DNA glycosylase and then went through a first 18-cycle PCR with the universal primers M1SS and BC2_uni_R. The authors' analysis ran thus. Each sample was normalized by randomly selecting 1 million high-quality reads, each carrying a distinct molecular identifier. Instead of being binned into consensus sequences, reads with shared molecular identifiers were discarded. CDR3 identification, clonotype clustering and error correction used MiTCR with a Q25 quality threshold and the strictest error-elimination algorithm. Lower-bound total TCR beta diversity was estimated with a nonparametric unseen species model using Euler transformation. Using fastp at Q25 and MiXCR, TCRdb reprocessed the public reads and kept productive beta chains. Rows are combined by CDR3 protein, so each entry shows the most common genes and DNA. TCRdb assigned the V and J calls; the authors' analysis was not used. Counted in this sample were around 690,000 distinct CDR3 sequences; 58% of them appeared once. Around 37% of the sample rests with the top ten.

Recombination connected TRBV12-5 to TRBJ2-5; the D gene identity is not certain. The sequencing sample was made of blood. The sequence derives from a man aged 60 to 69 in good health. In nucleotides, the sequence is TGTGCTAGTGGCCTGTCCTGGGCAGTAAAAGAGACCCAGTACTTC. The translation is CASGLSWAVKETQYF.